The 27 T cell receptor beta chains reported below all come from one sample, sequenced in a study of T cells after yellow fever vaccination. From the 5' RACE reads, TCRdb called clonotypes with MiXCR, one entry per CDR3 protein. The sample yields over 45,000 distinct CDR3 sequences, approximately 7.7% seen once. Sequenced material: CD8+ T cells sorted from PBMCs, taken on the day of the first yellow fever vaccination. These receptors originate from a man aged 18 to 30 who received the YFV17D yellow fever vaccine.

This clonotype was picked up a small number of times. The rearrangement uses TRBV7-9 and TRBJ2-1; D is uncertain. Per germline, CDR1 SEHNR and CDR2 FQNEAQ (reference sequence). This CDR3 is built from 15 residues. The V gene lost 1 base and the J gene lost 3 bases, with 10 bases spanning the gap. The CDR3 region is CASSLDGPIYNEQFF. The DNA for the CDR3 is TGTGCCAGCAGCTTAGACGGTCCGATCTACAATGAGCAGTTCTTC.

The table lists this clonotype with a few counts. The chain couples TRBV7-9 to TRBJ2-3, with D possibly being TRBD2 (7 bases). Trimming left V 5 bases short and J 2 bases short, with 29 bases between. Germline CDR1 and CDR2: SEHNR and FQNEAQ (reference sequence). The CDR3 contains 20 residues. The CDR3 nucleotides read TGTGCCAGCAGCCCCAGCCTGGGAGGGGGGCACAAATCGTCCACAGATACGCAGTATTTT. Its protein product is CASSPSLGGGHKSSTDTQYF.

This chain joins TRBV19 and TRBJ1-5, with D unresolved. The CDR3 is 16 residues long. Germline values: CDR1 LNHDA, CDR2 SQIVND (reference sequence). Trimming removed 6 bases from V and 7 bases from J, with 22 bases in between. The CDR3 region has the DNA TGTGCCAGTAGCCGTAACCCCGGGTTTGGTACCCAGCCCCAGCATTTT. Its translation: CASSRNPGFGTQPQHF.

This clonotype was found many times. The chain employs TRBV7-8 and TRBJ1-1; 7 nucleotides align to TRBD1. V was pared by 6 bases and J by 3 bases, with 4 bases of the junction left unmatched. Germline-derived CDR1 and CDR2 are SGHVS and FQNEAQ. The CDR3 runs to 13 residues. CDR3 bases: TGTGCCAGCAGTAGAACAGGGGACACTGAAGCTTTCTTT. Translation: CASSRTGDTEAFF.

This clonotype appeared a few times. The CDR3: CASSQDGDGANVLTF. The CDR3 region has the DNA TGCGCCAGCAGCCAAGACGGGGATGGGGCCAACGTCCTGACTTTC. The chain recombines TRBV4-3 with TRBJ2-6; TRBD2 is a possible D gene (5 bases). Trimming removed 0 bases from V and 3 bases from J, with 6 bases in between. CDR3 length equals 15 residues. Germline CDR1 is LGHNA and CDR2 is YSLEER.

At least ten counts were recorded for this clonotype. The chain uses TRBV7-3 and TRBJ2-1, with TRBD2 matching over 9 bases. The CDR3 has 16 amino acids. Per the germline V gene, CDR1 is SGHTA and CDR2 is FQGTGA. V trimming: 5 bases; J trimming: 3 bases; junction bases outside the gene matches: 8. CDR3 DNA sequence: TGTGCCAGCAGCCTCGCGGGGGGGGGTCACTACAATGAGCAGTTCTTC. It translates to CASSLAGGGHYNEQFF.

This clonotype has a count of ten or more. J is TRBJ1-5 and V is TRBV7-9; perhaps TRBD1 as D (6 bases). The length of the CDR3 is 15 residues. V lost 5 bases to trimming and J lost 6 bases, with 17 bases between them. Germline CDR1 and CDR2: SEHNR and FQNEAQ (reference sequence). This chain's CDR3 is CASSPGRGAGQPQHF. For the CDR3, the DNA is TGTGCCAGCAGCCCTGGTCGGGGGGCGGGTCAGCCCCAGCATTTT.

This clonotype was counted at least ten times. This could be a read error, since a much larger clone is one nucleotide away. This chain's CDR3 is CASSFGTGELFF. The CDR3 DNA reads as TGTGCCAGCAGCTTTGGCACCGGGGAGCTGTTTTTT. The chain has TRBV7-3 and TRBJ2-2, with D hard to call. V was trimmed by 3 bases and J by 4 bases, leaving 3 bases between them. The CDR3 consists of 12 residues. The germline V gene has CDR1 SGHTA and CDR2 FQGTGA.

The J gene is TRBJ1-4, the V gene TRBV20-1; possible D gene TRBD1, 5 bases. CDR3 size: 13 residues. CDR1 and CDR2 from the germline V gene are DFQATT and SNEGSKA (reference sequence). V was pared by 1 base and J by 7 bases, with 10 bases between. In nucleotides, the CDR3 is TGCAGTGCTAGAGGGGGCAAGGGTGAAAAACTGTTTTTT. Translation: CSARGGKGEKLFF.

This clonotype was observed many times. The chain has TRBV20-1 and TRBJ2-2, with TRBD2 matching over 11 bases. CDR3 length equals 17 residues. Germline V lookup: CDR1 DFQATT, CDR2 SNEGSKA (reference sequence). V lost 0 bases and J lost 5; bases outside the gene matches: 8. The DNA for the CDR3 is TGCAGTGCTAGAGAGGGATTTATAGCGGGGGGGACCGGGGAGCTGTTTTTT. It encodes CSAREGFIAGGTGELFF.

This clonotype was observed at least ten times. The chain employs TRBV5-4 and TRBJ2-5; tentatively, D is TRBD1 or TRBD2 (5 bases each). Trimming pared 1 base from V and 5 bases from J, leaving 9 bases between. CDR3 length equals 13 residues. Germline CDR1 is SGHNT and CDR2 is YYREEE (reference sequence). CDR3 in amino acids: CASSLSGSETQYF. The CDR3 DNA reads as TGTGCCAGCAGCTTGTCAGGGAGCGAGACCCAGTACTTC.

This clonotype was recorded many times. V gene TRBV6-2 or TRBV6-3 combines with J gene TRBJ2-1, with 12 bases identical to TRBD1. There are 16 residues in the CDR3. CDR1 is MNHEY, CDR2 SVGEGT, per germline. The junction had 7 bases not matched to a gene; V was cut back by 2 bases and J by 8 bases. The CDR3, as DNA: TGTGCCAGCAGTTACCGGGACAGGGGGCAGGTTGATGAGCAGTTCTTC. As protein: CASSYRDRGQVDEQFF.

Many counts were recorded for this clonotype. The V call is TRBV5-1, the J call TRBJ1-6; 7 bases are shared with TRBD1. Germline V lookup: CDR1 SGHRS, CDR2 YFSETQ. There are 14 residues in the CDR3. The V segment lost 3 bases and the J segment 8 bases; nucleotides outside the gene matches: 5. The CDR3 reads CASSYRDSDSPLHF. Here the CDR3 DNA reads TGCGCCAGCAGCTACCGGGACAGCGATTCACCCCTCCACTTT.

As concerns this clonotype: This could be a read error, since a much larger clone is one nucleotide away. The rearrangement uses TRBV10-3 and TRBJ2-7, with TRBD2 as a possible D gene (5 bases). The germline CDR1 and CDR2 sequences are ENHRY and SYGVKD. CDR3 length: 14 residues. With 3 bases removed from V and 4 bases from J, the gap between germline ends came to 13 bases. The CDR3: CAISEGGYAYEQYF. The CDR3 DNA reads TGTGCCATCAGTGAAGGAGGCTACGCATACGAGCAGTACTTC.

V and J are TRBV7-8 and TRBJ2-2, with 7 bases aligning to TRBD2. Germline V gives CDR1 SGHVS, CDR2 FQNEAQ. This CDR3 is built from 13 residues. V shed 5 bases and J 9 bases; nucleotides not matched to a gene: 6. In DNA, the CDR3 is TGTGCCAGCAGCCTTAGCGGGTCCCGGGAGCTGTTTTTT. Translating gives CASSLSGSRELFF.

Only a few counts were recorded for this clonotype. V and J are TRBV6-1 and TRBJ1-1, with D possibly TRBD1 on 5 matching bases. Germline values: CDR1 MNHNS, CDR2 SASEGT. V shed 5 bases and J shed 2 bases, with 9 bases lying between them. The CDR3 runs to 13 residues. The DNA of the CDR3 is TGTGCCAGCAGTCGGGGGGGAAACACTGAAGCTTTCTTT. Encoded protein: CASSRGGNTEAFF.

The sample holds a few counts of this clonotype. CDR3 in DNA: TGCGCCAGCAGCCAAGCGTACTCCCGGCGGGGGGACCTCACAGATACGCAGTATTTT. This encodes CASSQAYSRRGDLTDTQYF. The V call is TRBV4-3, the J call TRBJ2-3, with 8 bases that match TRBD2. The CDR3 totals 19 residues. The V segment lost 1 base and the J segment 2 bases; nucleotides outside the gene matches: 14. Germline CDR1 is LGHNA and CDR2 is YSLEER.

On this clonotype itself: The junction departs from germline at one end; a sequencing error may be responsible. J is TRBJ2-3 and V is TRBV30; a possible D gene is TRBD1 (6 bases). The CDR3 sequence is 14 residues long. From germline, CDR1 is GTSNPN and CDR2 SVGIG (reference sequence). The CDR3 coding sequence is TGTACCTGGGCCCAAGGGGGAAGCACAGATACGCAGTATTTT. This gives the protein CTWAQGGSTDTQYF.

Many counts were recorded for this clonotype. The V gene is TRBV9, the J gene TRBJ1-3; TRBD1 matches 7 bases. V was clipped by 3 bases and J by 0 bases; unmatched bases: 6. The CDR3 has 16 amino acids. Germline CDR1 is SGDLS and CDR2 is YYNGEE. The CDR3: CASSALGGFSGNTIYF. The CDR3 DNA sequence: TGTGCCAGCAGCGCATTAGGGGGCTTCTCTGGAAACACCATATATTTT.

Only a few counts were recorded for this clonotype. In nucleotides, the CDR3 is TGCGCCAGCAGCCAAGAAGCTCCCGGGGAGCATTTT. Its translation is CASSQEAPGEHF. The J gene is TRBJ1-5, the V gene TRBV4-1; D gene uncertain. V was pared by 0 bases and J by 14 bases, with 11 bases between. The CDR3 has 12 residues. Per the germline V gene, CDR1 is MGHRA and CDR2 is YSYEKL.

This clonotype was detected a few times. The chain links TRBV29-1 to TRBJ2-1, with 7 bases that match TRBD1. Germline CDR1 reads SQVTM; CDR2 reads ANQGSEA. This CDR3 has 14 amino acids. With V trimmed by 3 bases and J by 6 bases, 8 bases remained unmatched. CDR3 bases: TGCAGCGTTGACCGGACAGGCCTTTTCAATGAGCAGTTCTTC. It translates to CSVDRTGLFNEQFF.

V is TRBV10-3 and J is TRBJ1-1; no reliable D call. The V end lost 4 bases, the J end lost 1 base, and 10 bases lay between the germline ends. Germline CDR1 ENHRY, CDR2 SYGVKD. CDR3 length: 14 amino acids. The CDR3 sequence: CAISGRGTNTEAFF. The CDR3 region has the DNA TGTGCCATCAGTGGACGAGGAACGAACACTGAAGCTTTCTTT.

The chain uses TRBV9 and TRBJ2-5; 7 bases match TRBD2. V lost 7 bases to trimming and J lost 1 base; unmatched junction nucleotides: 7. The CDR3 spans 14 residues. Per the germline V gene, CDR1 is SGDLS and CDR2 is YYNGEE. The CDR3 region has the DNA TGTGCCAGCCGCGAGGGAGGGATCCAAGAGACCCAGTACTTC. Translated, it gives CASREGGIQETQYF.

The sample holds many counts of this clonotype. J is TRBJ2-2 and V is TRBV4-3; D not resolved. Per the germline V gene, CDR1 is LGHNA and CDR2 is YSLEER. This CDR3 has 16 amino acids. Trimming stripped 4 bases from V and 0 bases from J, with 12 bases between. Here the CDR3 reads CASSPLSETNTGELFF. CDR3 DNA: TGCGCCAGCAGCCCCCTTTCGGAAACGAACACCGGGGAGCTGTTTTTT.

A few counts support this clonotype. This sequence joins TRBV5-1 and TRBJ2-3; either TRBD1 or TRBD2 may supply D (5 bases each). The CDR3 runs 16 residues. From germline, CDR1 is SGHRS and CDR2 YFSETQ. The germline V and J ends were trimmed by 4 bases and 6 bases, with 21 bases remaining between them. The CDR3 nucleotides read TGCGCCAGCAGCGGTCGTTCGGGACCTTTTAGGGATACGCAGTATTTT. It codes for CASSGRSGPFRDTQYF.

This clonotype was observed many times. The gene calls are TRBV7-2 and TRBJ1-6; TRBD1 agrees at 8 bases. The junction had 4 bases not matched to a gene; V was cut back by 7 bases and J by 8 bases. CDR1 SGHTA and CDR2 FQGNSA come from the germline V gene. The CDR3 loop spans 13 amino acids. Here the CDR3 reads CASTTGVYSPLHF. The CDR3 coding sequence is TGTGCCAGCACGACAGGGGTATATTCACCCCTCCACTTT.

The J gene is TRBJ1-1, the V gene TRBV6-5; unclear D gene. Germline CDR1 reads MNHEY; CDR2 reads SVGAGI. V was pared by 2 bases and J by 3 bases, with 10 bases between. The CDR3 runs 14 residues. The CDR3 DNA reads as TGTGCCAGCAGTTACAAGGGCGCTTACACTGAAGCTTTCTTT. Translation gives CASSYKGAYTEAFF.